These 10 T cell receptor beta chains were all obtained from the same sample, sequenced in a study of CD8+ T cells in alopecia areata (dated by TCRdb to 2017 to 2018). The library was produced with the immunoSEQ multiplex PCR assay. For TCR sequencing, RNA was extracted from every sample and reverse transcribed into cDNA to serve as template. Imported from immuneACCESS, the table was reduced by TCRdb to in-frame sequences with V and J called. These copies leave out some clones; in studies compared against another copy, an unresolved V gene accounts for under half, and the cause of the remainder is not known. For this sample the table gives some 200,000 clones, of which roughly 64% were detected only once. About 5.5% of the sample is taken by the ten largest. Interpreted using the paper, the time point label stands for: around 24 weeks on oral tofacitinib. In light of the paper, this sample's treatment or condition label describes: oral pan-JAK inhibitor, 5-10 mg twice daily.

This specimen was CD4+ T cells sorted from blood, taken at week 24, from a patient treated with tofacitinib. The receptors were gathered from a human donor with alopecia areata.

This chain uses TRBV19 with TRBJ1-5; D unclear. CDR1 and CDR2 from the germline V gene are LNHDA and SQIVND (reference sequence). This CDR3 spans 16 amino acids. With 3 bases removed from V and 4 bases from J, the gap between germline ends came to 16 bases. CDR3 residues: CASSIDRKAFNQPQHF. CDR3 DNA: TGTGCCAGTAGTATCGATCGCAAGGCCTTTAATCAGCCCCAGCATTTT.

This clone has more than one count but fewer than ten. The rearrangement uses TRBV7-3 and TRBJ2-1; the match to TRBD2 covers 12 bases. There are 15 residues in the CDR3. The germline CDR1 and CDR2 sequences are SGHTA and FQGTGA. The J segment lost 7 bases and the V segment lost 4 bases, leaving 5 bases of the junction unmatched. CDR3 DNA sequence: TGTGCCAGCAGCTCCTTGACTAGCGGGAGAAATGAGCAGTTCTTC. It codes for CASSSLTSGRNEQFF.

The chain links TRBV11-1 to TRBJ2-7, with D possibly matching TRBD1 (6 bases). V lost 5 bases and J 5 bases, leaving 13 bases between the germline ends. CDR3 length equals 13 residues. Germline V gene lookup returns CDR1 SGHAT and CDR2 FQDESV (reference sequence). The CDR3 nucleotides are TGTGCCAGCAGCCTCAGGGGTTACCACGAGCAGTACTTC. This translates into CASSLRGYHEQYF.

This clone was counted between two and nine times. The chain is built from TRBV18 and TRBJ1-1; D not certain. The CDR3 length is 13 residues. In germline, CDR1 is KGHSH, CDR2 LQKENI. With 4 bases removed from V and 1 base from J, the gap between germline ends came to 7 bases. CDR3 bases: TGTGCCAGCTCACAGGGAAGGAACACTGAAGCTTTCTTT. Protein: CASSQGRNTEAFF.

This clone was observed a handful of times. V is TRBV29-1 and J is TRBJ2-5; 7 bases align to TRBD1. The tail of the sequence fits TRBJ2-7 better, so the J call may be wrong. Germline CDR1 reads SQVTM; CDR2 reads ANQGSEA. This CDR3 region has 14 residues. The chain's CDR3 is CSVGRQGAANEQYF. For the CDR3, the DNA is TGCAGCGTTGGACGACAGGGAGCGGCGAACGAGCAGTACTTC.

Note on this clone: Other DNA sequences from this sample encode an identical CDR3 as well. V and J are TRBV20-1 and TRBJ2-5; D remains unclear. V lost 0 bases and J lost 4, with 3 bases in between. This CDR3 contains 11 residues. Germline CDR1 DFQATT, CDR2 SNEGSKA (reference sequence). CDR3 loop: CSARDRETQYF. The CDR3 DNA is TGCAGTGCTAGAGATCGAGAGACCCAGTACTTC.

The sample holds a few counts of this clone. V and J are TRBV2 and TRBJ2-7; TRBD2 matches 7 bases. The junction had 5 bases not matched to a gene; V was cut back by 5 bases and J by 10 bases. Looked up from germline, CDR1 is SNHLY and CDR2 is FYNNEI. This CDR3 spans 11 amino acids. The CDR3 bases are TGTGCCAGCAGTCAGGAGCGGGACCAGTACTTC. This gives the protein CASSQERDQYF.

The chain carries TRBV30 and TRBJ1-1, with 8 bases identical to TRBD1. J gave up 4 bases and V 2 bases, and 9 bases lay outside the gene matches. Germline CDR1 GTSNPN, CDR2 SVGIG (reference sequence). The CDR3 runs 15 residues. The CDR3 DNA is TGTGCCTGGAGTCCTCACCCTGACAGGGGCACTGAAGCTTTCTTT. Translating it yields CAWSPHPDRGTEAFF.

This chain links TRBV9 with TRBJ1-1; D remains ambiguous. The CDR3 covers 13 residues. Germline V lookup: CDR1 SGDLS, CDR2 YYNGEE. With 2 bases removed from V and 0 bases from J, the gap between germline ends came to 5 bases. The CDR3 reads CASSVRLNTEAFF. CDR3 coding DNA: TGTGCCAGCAGCGTTAGATTGAACACTGAAGCTTTCTTT. Supplemented by reference TRBV9 and TRBJ1-1, the full variable domain reads DSGVTQTPKHLITATGQRVTLRCSPRSGDLSVYWYQQSLDQGLQFLIQYYNGEERAKGNILERFSAQQFPDLHSELNLSSLELGDSALYFCASSVRLNTEAFFGQGTRLTVV.

The chain employs TRBV11-1 and TRBJ2-3; D is tentatively TRBD1 or TRBD2 (5 bases each). V shed 5 bases and J shed 2 bases, with 11 bases lying between them. The CDR3 has 14 residues. Germline assignment: CDR1 SGHAT and CDR2 FQDESV (reference sequence). The CDR3, as DNA: TGTGCCAGCAGCAACCGGGACCACACAGATACGCAGTATTTT. Translation: CASSNRDHTDTQYF.